The subject of this entry is one T cell receptor beta chain. CDR1 and CDR2 (germline): SGHVS, FQNEAQ. The CDR3 spans 14 residues. Trimming took 10 bases from V and 9 from J; bases not matched to a gene: 11. These data originate in a study of blood T cell repertoires in COVID-19. Overall study context: The samples span acute and convalescent COVID-19 from the United States, Italy and Spain. Sources were T cells, B-cell-depleted T cells, or PBMCs; the material itself was cDNA or gDNA.

Per the original methods: From reference gene primer amplification, estimates of nucleated cell counts were derived. Libraries were prepared by immunoSEQ multiplex PCR; TCRdb keeps only in-frame clonotypes and omits some of them. That table supplies the V and J calls and clone size; D and trimming were determined from the DNA. The table shows around 20,000 clones, with approximately 81% occurring only once. The gene calls are TRBV7-8 and TRBJ2-1, with 11 bases matching TRBD2. The specimen was peripheral blood. The TCR was taken from a human donor with active COVID-19. The donor label of this sample is uncertain. The CDR3 region is CANALAGGGGEQFF. The CDR3 bases are TGTGCCAACGCTCTAGCGGGGGGCGGTGGTGAGCAGTTCTTC.